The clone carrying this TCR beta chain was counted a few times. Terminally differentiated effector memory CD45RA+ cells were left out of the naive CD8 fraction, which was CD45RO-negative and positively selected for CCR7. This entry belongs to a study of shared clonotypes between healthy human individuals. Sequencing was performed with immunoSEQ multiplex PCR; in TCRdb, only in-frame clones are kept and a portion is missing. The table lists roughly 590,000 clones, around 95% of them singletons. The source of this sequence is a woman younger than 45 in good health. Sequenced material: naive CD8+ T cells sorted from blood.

The DNA of the CDR3 is TGTGCCAGCAGCTTAGGGTTTGTCTACGAGCAGTACTTC. It is translated as CASSLGFVYEQYF. V and J are TRBV11-2 and TRBJ2-7; D ambiguous. Germline V gives CDR1 SGHAT, CDR2 FQNNGV. The CDR3 loop spans 13 amino acids. V lost 1 base and J lost 3, with 7 bases in between.